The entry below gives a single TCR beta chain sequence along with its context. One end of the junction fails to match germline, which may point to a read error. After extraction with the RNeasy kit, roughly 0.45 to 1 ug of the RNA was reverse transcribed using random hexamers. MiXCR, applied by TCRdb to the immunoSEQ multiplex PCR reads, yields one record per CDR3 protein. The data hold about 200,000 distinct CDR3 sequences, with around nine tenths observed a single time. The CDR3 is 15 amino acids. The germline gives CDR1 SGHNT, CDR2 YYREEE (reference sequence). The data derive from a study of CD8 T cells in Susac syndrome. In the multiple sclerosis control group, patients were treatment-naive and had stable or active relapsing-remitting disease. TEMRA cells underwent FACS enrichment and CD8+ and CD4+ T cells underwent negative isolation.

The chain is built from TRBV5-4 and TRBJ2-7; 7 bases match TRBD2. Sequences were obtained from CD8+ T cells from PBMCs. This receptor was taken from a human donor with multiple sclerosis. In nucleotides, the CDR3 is TGTGCCAGCAGATTGGAGGTACGGGGGGACTACGAGCAGTACTTC. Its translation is CASRLEVRGDYEQYF. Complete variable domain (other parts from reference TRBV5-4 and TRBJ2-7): ETGVTQSPTHLIKTRGQQVTLRCSSQSGHNTVSWYQQALGQGPQFIFQYYREEENGRGNFPPRFSGLQFPNYSSELNVNALELDDSALYLCASRLEVRGDYEQYFGPGTRLTVT.